A single sample gave rise to the 12 T cell receptor beta chains below, sequenced in a study of blood T cell repertoires in COVID-19. Generated by immunoSEQ multiplex PCR, the TCRdb table keeps only in-frame clones and is missing some. The sample has 200,000 to 300,000 clones, roughly 83% seen once. Sequenced: peripheral blood. The receptors shown here come from a woman of 80 years or more with acute or convalescent COVID-19.

The chain joins TRBV6-5 to TRBJ1-2; perhaps TRBD1 as D (6 bases). Trimming took 6 bases from V and 5 from J, leaving 13 bases between them. The CDR3 is 13 amino acids. Per the germline V gene, CDR1 is MNHEY and CDR2 is SVGAGI. The CDR3 spells CASRGAKGYGYTF. The CDR3 DNA follows: TGTGCCAGCAGGGGGGCTAAAGGGTATGGCTACACCTTC.

This rearrangement joins TRBV5-8 to TRBJ1-5; perhaps TRBD1 as D (5 bases). V was trimmed by 4 bases and J by 5 bases, leaving 10 bases between them. Germline assignment: CDR1 SGHTS and CDR2 YDEGEE. The CDR3 is 13 amino acids. The CDR3 spells CASSRGLYQPQHF. CDR3 DNA sequence: TGTGCCAGCAGCCGGGGGTTGTATCAGCCCCAGCATTTT.

The gene calls are TRBV27 and TRBJ2-7; 7 bases map to TRBD1. This CDR3 region has 15 residues. Per the germline V gene, CDR1 is MNHEY and CDR2 is SMNVEV (reference sequence). J lost 0 bases, V lost 5 bases, and 7 bases had no gene match. The CDR3 spells CASSRGQAYSYEQYF. The CDR3 DNA is TGTGCCAGCAGTCGAGGACAGGCTTACTCCTACGAGCAGTACTTC.

The chain combines TRBV7-9 with TRBJ2-1, with 8 bases matching TRBD2. The CDR3 is 14 residues long. CDR1 SEHNR and CDR2 FQNEAQ come from the germline V gene (reference sequence). The V gene end was trimmed by 7 bases and the J gene end by 6 bases; junction bases not matched to a gene: 8. CDR3 sequence reads: CASTASGGSNEQFF. CDR3 bases: TGTGCCAGCACCGCAAGCGGGGGATCCAATGAGCAGTTCTTC.

The V call is TRBV18, the J call TRBJ2-5; 9 bases agree with TRBD1. Losses at the gene ends were 3 bases for V and 3 bases for J; bases not matched to a gene: 5. The germline V gene encodes CDR1 KGHSH and CDR2 LQKENI. This CDR3 spans 15 amino acids. CDR3 nucleotide sequence: TGTGCCAGCTCACCCTTCCGGGACAGGGAAGAGACCCAGTACTTC. Translation: CASSPFRDREETQYF.

The V and J genes are TRBV19 and TRBJ1-4; tentatively, D is TRBD1 (5 bases). The CDR3 is 18 residues long. CDR1 and CDR2 (germline): LNHDA, SQIVND (reference sequence). Trimming took off 3 bases at V and 7 bases at J, with 24 bases between the two ends. The CDR3 region has the DNA TGTGCCAGTAGTATTCCCCGGGCAGGGATGGCTTTCGGTGAAAAACTGTTTTTT. This translates into CASSIPRAGMAFGEKLFF. Together with reference TRBV19 and TRBJ1-4, the CDR3 gives the full variable domain: DGGITQSPKYLFRKEGQNVTLSCEQNLNHDAMYWYRQDPGQGLRLIYYSQIVNDFQKGDIAEGYSVSREKKESFPLTVTSAQKNPTAFYLCASSIPRAGMAFGEKLFFGSGTQLSVL.

V usage is TRBV28 and J usage is TRBJ1-2; 7 positions agree with TRBD1. This CDR3 is 15 amino acids long. V shed 4 bases, J shed 2 bases, and the junction held 7 bases outside the gene matches. Germline lookup yields CDR1 MDHEN and CDR2 SYDVKM. The CDR3, as DNA: TGTGCCAGCAGTTCCAGACAGGGAAAAAACTATGGCTACACCTTC. Encoded protein: CASSSRQGKNYGYTF.

There are a few counts of this clone. This chain uses TRBV19 with TRBJ1-1, with TRBD1 identical over 8 bases. V shed 8 bases and J 6 bases; nucleotides not matched to a gene: 8. Germline assignment: CDR1 LNHDA and CDR2 SQIVND (reference sequence). This CDR3 is 13 amino acids long. CDR3 sequence (DNA): TGTGCCAGTCGAGTCAGGGGGCGACCTGAAGCTTTCTTT. Its protein is CASRVRGRPEAFF.

The J gene is TRBJ2-3, the V gene TRBV3-1 (or the pseudogene TRBV3-2), with 7 bases lining up with TRBD2. The CDR3 totals 12 residues. Germline V CDR1 and CDR2: LGHDT, YNNKEL (reference sequence). V lost 4 bases and J lost 14; bases outside the gene matches: 9. The CDR3 loop reads CASSPAGTTAYF. CDR3 nucleotide sequence: TGTGCCAGCAGCCCCGCCGGGACTACCGCGTATTTT.

This clone showed up just a few times. The chain couples TRBV19 to TRBJ1-4; D is possibly TRBD1 (6 bases). Germline values: CDR1 LNHDA, CDR2 SQIVND (reference sequence). CDR3 size: 14 residues. Deletions cut 3 bases from V and 8 bases from J, with 13 bases between. The CDR3 sequence is CASSITGSGEKLFF. CDR3 nucleotide sequence: TGTGCCAGTAGTATCACAGGGTCGGGCGAAAAACTGTTTTTT.

The V gene is TRBV5-1, the J gene TRBJ1-1, with TRBD1 identical over 7 bases. Germline-derived CDR1 and CDR2 are SGHRS and YFSETQ. This CDR3 is 12 amino acids long. The V segment lost 2 bases and the J segment 6 bases; nucleotides outside the gene matches: 1. The CDR3 region has the DNA TGCGCCAGCAGCTTAGGACAGGCTGAAGCTTTCTTT. Its protein product is CASSLGQAEAFF.

The chain uses TRBV5-4 and TRBJ1-2; TRBD1 is a possible D gene (6 bases). The CDR3 extends over 15 amino acids. Per the germline V gene, CDR1 is SGHNT and CDR2 is YYREEE (reference sequence). The V gene lost 0 bases and the J gene lost 7 bases, with 16 bases spanning the gap. CDR3 loop: CASSLGVQGRSGYTF. The CDR3 nucleotides read TGTGCCAGCAGCTTGGGTGTACAGGGCCGTAGTGGCTACACCTTC.